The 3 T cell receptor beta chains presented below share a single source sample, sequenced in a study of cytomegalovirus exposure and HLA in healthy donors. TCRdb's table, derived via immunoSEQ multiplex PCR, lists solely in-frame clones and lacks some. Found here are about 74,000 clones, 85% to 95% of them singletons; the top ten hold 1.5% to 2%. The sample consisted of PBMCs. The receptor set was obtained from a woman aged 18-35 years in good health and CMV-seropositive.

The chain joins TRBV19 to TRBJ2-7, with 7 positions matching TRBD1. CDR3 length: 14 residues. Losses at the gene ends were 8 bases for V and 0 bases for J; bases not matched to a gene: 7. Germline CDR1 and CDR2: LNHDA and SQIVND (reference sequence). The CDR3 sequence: CASQQGSRSYEQYF. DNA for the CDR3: TGTGCCAGTCAACAGGGGTCGCGCTCCTACGAGCAGTACTTC.

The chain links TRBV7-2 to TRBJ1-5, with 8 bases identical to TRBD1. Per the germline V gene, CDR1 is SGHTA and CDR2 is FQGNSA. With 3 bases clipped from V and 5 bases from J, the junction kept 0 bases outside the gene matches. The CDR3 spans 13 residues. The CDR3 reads CASSLTGDQPQHF. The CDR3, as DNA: TGTGCCAGCAGCTTGACAGGGGATCAGCCCCAGCATTTT.

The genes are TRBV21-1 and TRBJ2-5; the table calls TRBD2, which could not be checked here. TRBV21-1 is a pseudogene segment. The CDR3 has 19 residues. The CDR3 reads CASSKALYTIAGCKETQYF. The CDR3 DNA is TGTGCCAGCAGCAAGGCCTTATATACCATAGCGGGATGTAAGGAGACCCAGTACTTC.